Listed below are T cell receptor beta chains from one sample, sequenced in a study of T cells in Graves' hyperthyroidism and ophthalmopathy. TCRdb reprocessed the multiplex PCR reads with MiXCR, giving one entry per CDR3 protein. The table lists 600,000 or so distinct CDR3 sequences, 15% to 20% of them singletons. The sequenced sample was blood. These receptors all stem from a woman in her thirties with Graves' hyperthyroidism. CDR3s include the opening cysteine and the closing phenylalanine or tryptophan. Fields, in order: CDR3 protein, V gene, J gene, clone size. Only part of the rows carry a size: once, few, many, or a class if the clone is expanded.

CSAVRDTQYF	TRBV29-1	TRBJ2-3	few
CASDASARNSPLHF	TRBV6-1	TRBJ1-6	NA
CSAGQGLQPQHF	TRBV20-1	TRBJ1-5	many
CASSYSGAFNSPLHF	TRBV6-2/TRBV6-3	TRBJ1-6	many
CASSPPVGYEQYF	TRBV11-2	TRBJ2-7	many
CASSPRGGSGYTF	TRBV12-3/TRBV12-4	TRBJ1-2	many
CASSFQGAYGYTF	TRBV27	TRBJ1-2	many
CATNKGTVLNTEAFF	TRBV24-1	TRBJ1-1	many
CSAGDRSKNIQYF	TRBV29-1	TRBJ2-4	NA
CASSQQAELHTDTQYF	TRBV6-1	TRBJ2-3	NA
CASSPGQGNYEQYF	TRBV2	TRBJ2-7	many
CASSLRLAGGLNTQYF	TRBV3-2	TRBJ2-3	many
CASSLEGGGYEKLFF	TRBV5-1	TRBJ1-4	NA
CASSLDWGTDTQYF	TRBV11-2	TRBJ2-3	few
CASSSLSSDPGLFF	TRBV7-2	TRBJ2-1	many
CASSPSTGANYGYTF	TRBV7-2	TRBJ1-2	NA
CSASYKREAGANVLTF	TRBV20-1	TRBJ2-6	few
CAISGNSGANVLTF	TRBV10-3	TRBJ2-6	NA
CASSVASGASTDTQYF	TRBV9	TRBJ2-3	NA
CASSDLTGPVNTEAFF	TRBV2	TRBJ1-1	many